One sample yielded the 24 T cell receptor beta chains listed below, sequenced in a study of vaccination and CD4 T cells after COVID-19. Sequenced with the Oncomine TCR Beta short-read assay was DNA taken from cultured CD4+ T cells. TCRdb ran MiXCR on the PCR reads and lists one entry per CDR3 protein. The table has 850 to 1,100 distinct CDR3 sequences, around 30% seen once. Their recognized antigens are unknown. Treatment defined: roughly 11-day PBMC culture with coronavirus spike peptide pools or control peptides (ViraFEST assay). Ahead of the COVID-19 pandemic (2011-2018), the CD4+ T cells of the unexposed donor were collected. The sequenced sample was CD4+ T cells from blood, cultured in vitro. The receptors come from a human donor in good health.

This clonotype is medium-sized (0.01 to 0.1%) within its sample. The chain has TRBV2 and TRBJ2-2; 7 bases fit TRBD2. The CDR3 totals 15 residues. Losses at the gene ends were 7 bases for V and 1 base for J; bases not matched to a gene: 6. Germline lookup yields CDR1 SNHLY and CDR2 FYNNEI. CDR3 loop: CASTVGLGNTGELFF. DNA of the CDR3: TGTGCCAGCACTGTAGGACTAGGGAACACCGGGGAGCTGTTTTTT.

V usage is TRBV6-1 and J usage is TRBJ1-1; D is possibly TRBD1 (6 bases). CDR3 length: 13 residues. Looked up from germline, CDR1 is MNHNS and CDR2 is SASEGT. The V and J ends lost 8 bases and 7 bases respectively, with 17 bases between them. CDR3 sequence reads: CASFGGQNFEAFF. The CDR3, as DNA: TGTGCCAGCTTCGGAGGACAGAACTTTGAAGCTTTCTTT.

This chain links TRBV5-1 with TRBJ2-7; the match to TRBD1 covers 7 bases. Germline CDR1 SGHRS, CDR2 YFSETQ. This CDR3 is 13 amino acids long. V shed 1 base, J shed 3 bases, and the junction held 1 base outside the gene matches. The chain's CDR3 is CASSLPGGYEQYF. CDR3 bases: TGCGCCAGCAGCTTGCCAGGGGGCTACGAGCAGTACTTC.

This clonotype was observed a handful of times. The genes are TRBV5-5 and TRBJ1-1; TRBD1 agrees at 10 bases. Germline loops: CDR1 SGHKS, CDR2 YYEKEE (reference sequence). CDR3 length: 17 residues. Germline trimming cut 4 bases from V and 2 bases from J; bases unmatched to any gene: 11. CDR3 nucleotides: TGTGCCAGCAGCACGACCTCGACAGGGGGCGGAAACACTGAAGCTTTCTTT. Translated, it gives CASSTTSTGGGNTEAFF.

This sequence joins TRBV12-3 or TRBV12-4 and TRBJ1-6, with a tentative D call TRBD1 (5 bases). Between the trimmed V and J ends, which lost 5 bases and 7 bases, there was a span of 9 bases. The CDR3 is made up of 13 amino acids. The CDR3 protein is CASSRQRNSPLHF. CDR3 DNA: TGTGCCAGCAGTCGACAGAGAAATTCACCCCTCCACTTT.

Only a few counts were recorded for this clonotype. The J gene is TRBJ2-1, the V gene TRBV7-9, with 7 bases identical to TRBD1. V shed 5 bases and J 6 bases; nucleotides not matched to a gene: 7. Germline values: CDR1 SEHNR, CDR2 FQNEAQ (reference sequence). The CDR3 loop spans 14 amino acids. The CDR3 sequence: CASSPPTGTNEQFF. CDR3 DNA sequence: TGTGCCAGCAGCCCTCCGACAGGGACCAATGAGCAGTTCTTC.

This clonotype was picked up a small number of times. CDR3 coding DNA: TGTGCCAGCAGCTTAAGGTCAGGGACGAGCAATCAGCCCCAGCATTTT. It encodes CASSLRSGTSNQPQHF. The J gene is TRBJ1-5, the V gene TRBV7-2; maybe TRBD1 (5 bases). Deletions cut 2 bases from V and 1 base from J, with 12 bases between. Per germline, CDR1 SGHTA and CDR2 FQGNSA. CDR3 size: 16 residues.

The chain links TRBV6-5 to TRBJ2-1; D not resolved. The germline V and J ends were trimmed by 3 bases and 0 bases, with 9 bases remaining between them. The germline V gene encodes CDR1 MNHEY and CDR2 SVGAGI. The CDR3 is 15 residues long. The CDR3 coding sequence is TGTGCCAGCAGTTATAGCCCTAGCTCCTACAATGAGCAGTTCTTC. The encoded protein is CASSYSPSSYNEQFF.

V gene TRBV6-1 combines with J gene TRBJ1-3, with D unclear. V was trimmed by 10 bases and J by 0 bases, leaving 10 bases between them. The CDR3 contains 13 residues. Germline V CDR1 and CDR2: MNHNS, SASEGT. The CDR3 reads CATQRSSGNTIYF. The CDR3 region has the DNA TGTGCCACCCAGAGGAGCTCTGGAAACACCATATATTTT.

The CDR3 DNA is TGTGCCAGCAGCAAAGATACAGGGGTTGAGCAGTTCTTC. This encodes CASSKDTGVEQFF. The rearrangement links TRBV7-2 to TRBJ2-1; 7 positions agree with TRBD1. V was clipped by 5 bases and J by 9 bases; unmatched bases: 7. The CDR3 runs to 13 residues. The germline V gene encodes CDR1 SGHTA and CDR2 FQGNSA. The full variable domain, with the rest looked up from reference TRBV7-2 and TRBJ2-1, is GAGVSQSPSNKVTEKGKDVELRCDPISGHTALYWYRQSLGQGLEFLIYFQGNSAPDKSGLPSDRFSAERTGGSVSTLTIQRTQQEDSAVYLCASSKDTGVEQFFGPGTRLTVL.

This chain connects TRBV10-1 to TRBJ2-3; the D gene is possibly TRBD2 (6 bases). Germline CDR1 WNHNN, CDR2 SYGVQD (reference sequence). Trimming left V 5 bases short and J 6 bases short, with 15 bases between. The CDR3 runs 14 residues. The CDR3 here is CASSRGAGYDTQYF. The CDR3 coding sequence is TGCGCCAGCAGTCGGGGTGCGGGATACGATACGCAGTATTTT.

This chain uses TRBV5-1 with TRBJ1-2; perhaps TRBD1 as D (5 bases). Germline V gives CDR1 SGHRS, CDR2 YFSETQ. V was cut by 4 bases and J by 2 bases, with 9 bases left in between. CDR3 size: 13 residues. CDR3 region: CASSGRENYGYTF. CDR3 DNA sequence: TGCGCCAGCAGCGGCAGGGAGAACTATGGCTACACCTTC.

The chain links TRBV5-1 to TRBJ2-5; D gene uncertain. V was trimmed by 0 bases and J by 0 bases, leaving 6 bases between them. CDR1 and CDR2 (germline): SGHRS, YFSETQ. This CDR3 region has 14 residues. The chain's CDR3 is CASSLAGNQETQYF. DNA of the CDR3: TGCGCCAGCAGCTTGGCAGGTAACCAAGAGACCCAGTACTTC.

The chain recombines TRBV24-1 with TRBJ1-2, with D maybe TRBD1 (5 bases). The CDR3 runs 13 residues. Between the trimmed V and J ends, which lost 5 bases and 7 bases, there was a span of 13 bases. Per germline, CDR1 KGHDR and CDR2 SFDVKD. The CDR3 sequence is CATSAGSFGGYTF. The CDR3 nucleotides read TGTGCCACCAGTGCAGGGTCTTTCGGTGGCTACACCTTC.

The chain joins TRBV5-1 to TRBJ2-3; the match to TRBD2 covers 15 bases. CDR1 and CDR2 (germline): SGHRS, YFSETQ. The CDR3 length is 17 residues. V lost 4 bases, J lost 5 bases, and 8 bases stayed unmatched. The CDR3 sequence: CASSTGLAGGGGDTQYF. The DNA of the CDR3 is TGCGCCAGCAGCACGGGACTAGCGGGAGGAGGGGGAGATACGCAGTATTTT.

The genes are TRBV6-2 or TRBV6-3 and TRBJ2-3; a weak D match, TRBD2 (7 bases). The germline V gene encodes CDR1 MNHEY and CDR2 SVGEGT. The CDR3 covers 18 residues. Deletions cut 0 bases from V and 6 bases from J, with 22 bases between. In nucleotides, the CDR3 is TGTGCCAGCAGTTACTCACGAGGAAGGGGGGGGGCAAAGGATACGCAGTATTTT. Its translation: CASSYSRGRGGAKDTQYF.

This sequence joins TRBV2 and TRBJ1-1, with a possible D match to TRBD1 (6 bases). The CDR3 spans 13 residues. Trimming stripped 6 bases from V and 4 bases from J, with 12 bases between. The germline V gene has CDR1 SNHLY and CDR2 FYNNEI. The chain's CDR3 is CASSTGLATEAFF. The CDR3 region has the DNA TGTGCCAGCAGCACAGGGTTGGCCACTGAAGCTTTCTTT.

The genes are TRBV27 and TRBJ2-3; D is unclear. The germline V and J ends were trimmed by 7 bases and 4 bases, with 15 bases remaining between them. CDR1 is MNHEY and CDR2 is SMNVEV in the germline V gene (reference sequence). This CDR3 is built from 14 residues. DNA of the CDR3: TGTGCCAGCAAATCGCCCAGGTGGGCAGATACGCAGTATTTT. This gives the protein CASKSPRWADTQYF.

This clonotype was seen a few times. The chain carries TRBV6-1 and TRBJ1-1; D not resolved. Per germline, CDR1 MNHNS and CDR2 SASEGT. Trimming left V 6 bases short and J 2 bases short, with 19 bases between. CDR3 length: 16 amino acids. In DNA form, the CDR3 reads TGTGCCAGCAGGCTGGCCCCCTCGGATCGAAACACTGAAGCTTTCTTT. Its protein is CASRLAPSDRNTEAFF.

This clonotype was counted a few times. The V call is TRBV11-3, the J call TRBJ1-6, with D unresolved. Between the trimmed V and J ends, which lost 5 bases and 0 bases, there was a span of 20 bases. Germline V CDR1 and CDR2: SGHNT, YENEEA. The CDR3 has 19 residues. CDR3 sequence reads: CASSPWVVCSSSYNSPLHF. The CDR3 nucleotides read TGTGCCAGCAGCCCTTGGGTAGTCTGCTCGAGCTCCTATAATTCACCCCTCCACTTT.

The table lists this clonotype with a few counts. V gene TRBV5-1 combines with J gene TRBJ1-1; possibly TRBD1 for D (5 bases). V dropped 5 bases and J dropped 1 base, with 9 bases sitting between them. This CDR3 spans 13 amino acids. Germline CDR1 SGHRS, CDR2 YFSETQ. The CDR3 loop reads CASRGTSNTEAFF. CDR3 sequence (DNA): TGCGCCAGCAGAGGGACCTCGAACACTGAAGCTTTCTTT.

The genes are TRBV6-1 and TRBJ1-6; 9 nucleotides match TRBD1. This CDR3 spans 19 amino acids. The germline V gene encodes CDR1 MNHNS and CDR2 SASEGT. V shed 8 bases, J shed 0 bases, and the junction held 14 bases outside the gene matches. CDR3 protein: CASHRGDRETGSYNSPLHF. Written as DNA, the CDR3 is TGTGCCAGCCATCGAGGGGACAGGGAAACAGGCTCCTATAATTCACCCCTCCACTTT.

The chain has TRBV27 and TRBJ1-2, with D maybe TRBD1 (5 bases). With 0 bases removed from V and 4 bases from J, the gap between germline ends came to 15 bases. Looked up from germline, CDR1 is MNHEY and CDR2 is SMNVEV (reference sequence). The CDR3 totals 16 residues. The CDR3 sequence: CASSLSTGGTGYGYTF. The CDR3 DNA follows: TGTGCCAGCAGTTTATCGACGGGGGGGACGGGCTATGGCTACACCTTC.

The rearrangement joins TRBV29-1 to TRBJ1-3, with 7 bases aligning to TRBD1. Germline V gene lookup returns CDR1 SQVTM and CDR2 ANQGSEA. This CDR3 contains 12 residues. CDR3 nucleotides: TGCGTGGGACAGAACTCTGGAAACACCATATATTTT. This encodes CVGQNSGNTIYF.